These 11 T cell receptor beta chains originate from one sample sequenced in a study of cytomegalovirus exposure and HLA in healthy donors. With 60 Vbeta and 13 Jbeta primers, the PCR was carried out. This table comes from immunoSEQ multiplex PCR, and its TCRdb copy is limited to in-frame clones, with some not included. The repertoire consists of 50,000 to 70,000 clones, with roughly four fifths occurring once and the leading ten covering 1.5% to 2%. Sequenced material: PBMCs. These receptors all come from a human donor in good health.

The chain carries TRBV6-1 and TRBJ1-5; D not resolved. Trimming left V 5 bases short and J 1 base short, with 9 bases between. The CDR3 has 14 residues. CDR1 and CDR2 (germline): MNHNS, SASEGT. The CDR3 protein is CASSPIVSNQPQHF. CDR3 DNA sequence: TGTGCCAGCAGTCCTATCGTAAGCAATCAGCCCCAGCATTTT.

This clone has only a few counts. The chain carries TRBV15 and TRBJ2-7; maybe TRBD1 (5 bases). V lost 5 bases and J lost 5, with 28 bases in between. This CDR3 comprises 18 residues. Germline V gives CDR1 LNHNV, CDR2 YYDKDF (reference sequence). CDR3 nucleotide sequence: TGTGCCACCAGCGAACACATAAAACGGCAGGGTAAGTGGGACGAGCAGTACTTC. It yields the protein CATSEHIKRQGKWDEQYF.

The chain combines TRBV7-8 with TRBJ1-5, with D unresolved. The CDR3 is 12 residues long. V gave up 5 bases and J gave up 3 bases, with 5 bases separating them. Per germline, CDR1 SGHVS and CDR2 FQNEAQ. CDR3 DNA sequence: TGTGCCAGCAGCCTCTTCAATCAGCCCCAGCATTTT. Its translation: CASSLFNQPQHF.

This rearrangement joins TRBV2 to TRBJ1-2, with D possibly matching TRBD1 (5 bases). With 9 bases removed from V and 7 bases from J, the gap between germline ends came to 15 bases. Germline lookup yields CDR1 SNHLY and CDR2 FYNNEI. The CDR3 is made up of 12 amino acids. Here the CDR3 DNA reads TGTGCCAGTTACCCGGGTAGGGGTGGCTACACCTTC. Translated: CASYPGRGGYTF.

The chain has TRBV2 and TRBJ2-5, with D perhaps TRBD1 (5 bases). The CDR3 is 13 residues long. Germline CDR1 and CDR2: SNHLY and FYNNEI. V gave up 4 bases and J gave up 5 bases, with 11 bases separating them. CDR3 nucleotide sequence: TGTGCCAGCAGTGTACAGGTTGTCGAGACCCAGTACTTC. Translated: CASSVQVVETQYF.

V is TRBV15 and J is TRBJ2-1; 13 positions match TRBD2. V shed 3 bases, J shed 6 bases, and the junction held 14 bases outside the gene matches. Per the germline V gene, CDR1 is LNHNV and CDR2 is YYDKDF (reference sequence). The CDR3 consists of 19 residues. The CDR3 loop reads CATSRGTSGGGGLLNEQFF. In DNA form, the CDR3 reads TGTGCCACCAGCAGGGGCACTAGCGGGGGGGGAGGATTACTCAATGAGCAGTTCTTC.

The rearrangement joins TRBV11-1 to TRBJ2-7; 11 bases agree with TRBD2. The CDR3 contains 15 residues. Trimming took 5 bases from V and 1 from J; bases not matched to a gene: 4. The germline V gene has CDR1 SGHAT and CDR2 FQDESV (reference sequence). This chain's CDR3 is CASSVRTSGSYEQYF. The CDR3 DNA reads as TGTGCCAGCAGCGTCCGGACTAGCGGGTCCTACGAGCAGTACTTC. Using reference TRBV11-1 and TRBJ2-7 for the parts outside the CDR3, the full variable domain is EAEVAQSPRYKITEKSQAVAFWCDPISGHATLYWYRQILGQGPELLVQFQDESVVDDSQLPKDRFSAERLKGVDSTLKIQPAELGDSAMYLCASSVRTSGSYEQYFGPGTRLTVT.

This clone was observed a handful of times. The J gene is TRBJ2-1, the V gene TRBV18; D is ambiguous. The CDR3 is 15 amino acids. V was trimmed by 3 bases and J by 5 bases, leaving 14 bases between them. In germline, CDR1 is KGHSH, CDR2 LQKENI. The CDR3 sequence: CASSPQQSFNNEQFF. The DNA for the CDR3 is TGTGCCAGCTCACCTCAACAGAGCTTTAACAATGAGCAGTTCTTC.

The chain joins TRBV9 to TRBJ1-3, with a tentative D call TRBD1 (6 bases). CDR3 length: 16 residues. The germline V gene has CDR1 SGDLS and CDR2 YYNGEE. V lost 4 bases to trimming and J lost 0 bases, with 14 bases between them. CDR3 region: CASSLGGRGSGNTIYF. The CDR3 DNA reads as TGTGCCAGCAGCTTAGGAGGCAGGGGCTCTGGAAACACCATATATTTT.

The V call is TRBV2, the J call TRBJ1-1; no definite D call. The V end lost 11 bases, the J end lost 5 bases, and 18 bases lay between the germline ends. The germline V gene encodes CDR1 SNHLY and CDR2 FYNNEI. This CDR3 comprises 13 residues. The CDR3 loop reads CAAYSRLLTEAFF. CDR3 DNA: TGTGCCGCCTACTCTAGGTTACTAACTGAAGCTTTCTTT.

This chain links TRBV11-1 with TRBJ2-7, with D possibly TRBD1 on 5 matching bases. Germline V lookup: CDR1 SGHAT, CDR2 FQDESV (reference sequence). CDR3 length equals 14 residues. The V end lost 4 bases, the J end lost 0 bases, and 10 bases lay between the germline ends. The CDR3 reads CASSSTASSYEQYF. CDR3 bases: TGTGCCAGCAGCTCGACAGCCTCCTCCTACGAGCAGTACTTC.